The 28 T cell receptor beta chains reported below all come from one sample, sequenced in a study of cytomegalovirus exposure and HLA in healthy donors. Use of 60 Vbeta and 13 Jbeta primers characterized the PCR. The data were produced by immunoSEQ multiplex PCR, yet TCRdb's version contains in-frame clones alone and is incomplete. The data contain roughly 160,000 clones, 80% to 85% of them singletons. Sequencing was done on a sample of PBMCs. These receptors were collected from a boy aged 2 to 10 in good health and CMV-seronegative.

This chain links TRBV28 with TRBJ1-2; 9 bases fit TRBD1. Germline CDR1 is MDHEN and CDR2 is SYDVKM. J gave up 7 bases and V 5 bases, and 17 bases lay outside the gene matches. The CDR3 spans 17 residues. The DNA for the CDR3 is TGTGCCAGCAGTCCCTTACAGGGGGCGGGCTTTGTGGGTGGCTACACCTTC. This translates into CASSPLQGAGFVGGYTF.

The chain links TRBV28 to TRBJ1-1, with TRBD1 as a possible D gene (6 bases). CDR3 size: 14 residues. With 5 bases removed from V and 0 bases from J, the gap between germline ends came to 10 bases. From germline, CDR1 is MDHEN and CDR2 SYDVKM. Written as DNA, the CDR3 is TGTGCCAGCAGTAACAGGGCATTGAACACTGAAGCTTTCTTT. As protein: CASSNRALNTEAFF.

J is TRBJ2-3 and V is TRBV19, with 9 bases that match TRBD1. Germline V gene data show CDR1 as LNHDA and CDR2 as SQIVND (reference sequence). J lost 1 base, V lost 4 bases, and 6 bases had no gene match. The CDR3 runs 16 residues. Here the CDR3 reads CASSNRQGGGTDTQYF. CDR3 coding DNA: TGTGCCAGTAGTAATAGACAGGGGGGTGGCACAGATACGCAGTATTTT.

The chain has TRBV6-5 and TRBJ2-7; 7 bases are shared with TRBD1. Germline lookup yields CDR1 MNHEY and CDR2 SVGAGI. V gave up 5 bases and J gave up 2 bases; unmatched junction bases: 6. CDR3 size: 14 residues. CDR3 amino acids: CASSRDGQAYEQYF. The CDR3 DNA is TGTGCCAGCAGTCGCGACGGACAGGCCTACGAGCAGTACTTC.

This chain uses TRBV13 with TRBJ2-5, with a tentative D call TRBD1 (6 bases). The germline CDR1 and CDR2 sequences are PRHDT and FYEKMQ (reference sequence). Trimming left V 5 bases short and J 4 bases short, with 20 bases between. This CDR3 comprises 16 residues. The CDR3 protein is CASSKKQGAGGETQYF. DNA for the CDR3: TGTGCCAGCAGCAAAAAACAGGGAGCTGGGGGAGAGACCCAGTACTTC.

Here the CDR3 reads CASSKDRWSNQPQHF. CDR3 coding DNA: TGTGCCAGCAGTAAGGACAGATGGAGCAATCAGCCCCAGCATTTT. This chain links TRBV2 with TRBJ1-5, with a tentative D call TRBD1 (6 bases). V lost 5 bases and J 1 base, leaving 12 bases between the germline ends. The CDR3 consists of 15 residues. The V gene's germline CDR1 is SNHLY and CDR2 FYNNEI.

V gene TRBV11-2 combines with J gene TRBJ1-2, with D possibly matching TRBD1 (5 bases). V dropped 2 bases and J dropped 6 bases, with 13 bases sitting between them. The CDR3 is made up of 14 amino acids. The germline V gene encodes CDR1 SGHAT and CDR2 FQNNGV. CDR3 bases: TGTGCCAGCAGCTTATTCCGCAGGGAGGATGGCTACACCTTC. This encodes CASSLFRREDGYTF.

This chain joins TRBV28 and TRBJ2-7, with TRBD1 matching over 8 bases. Trimming took 6 bases from V and 6 from J; bases not matched to a gene: 13. The CDR3 spans 15 residues. The V gene's germline CDR1 is MDHEN and CDR2 SYDVKM. CDR3 nucleotides: TGTGCCAGCAGACCCGGACAGGGTGGGGTTTGCGAGCAGTACTTC. This translates into CASRPGQGGVCEQYF.

The chain is built from TRBV5-6 and TRBJ1-3, with 8 bases identical to TRBD1. The junction had 8 bases not matched to a gene; V was cut back by 4 bases and J by 8 bases. This CDR3 contains 14 residues. Per germline, CDR1 SGHDT and CDR2 YYEEEE. The CDR3 DNA reads TGTGCCAGCAGCCTCGGACAGGGTGCGGACACCATATATTTT. Protein sequence: CASSLGQGADTIYF.

This clone was seen a few times. The chain links TRBV19 to TRBJ1-4; no definite D call. This CDR3 region has 15 residues. Trimming cost V 4 bases and J 0 bases, with 9 bases left between them. Per the germline V gene, CDR1 is LNHDA and CDR2 is SQIVND (reference sequence). The CDR3 DNA reads as TGTGCCAGTAGTACAGTCCCTGCAACTAATGAAAAACTGTTTTTT. Translated, it gives CASSTVPATNEKLFF.

The chain is built from TRBV4-1 and TRBJ1-6; a possible D gene is TRBD1 (6 bases). Between the trimmed V and J ends, which lost 1 base and 9 bases, there was a span of 13 bases. Germline V gene lookup returns CDR1 MGHRA and CDR2 YSYEKL. This CDR3 is built from 15 residues. The CDR3 region is CASSQGYRVLSPLHF. The DNA for the CDR3 is TGCGCCAGCAGCCAAGGGTACAGGGTACTTTCACCCCTCCACTTT.

V usage is TRBV27 and J usage is TRBJ1-5, with 7 bases aligning to TRBD1. This CDR3 is 16 amino acids long. Per germline, CDR1 MNHEY and CDR2 SMNVEV (reference sequence). J gave up 7 bases and V 5 bases, and 14 bases lay outside the gene matches. The CDR3 nucleotides read TGTGCCAGCAGTCTCTCTTTGACAGGGTCGGGCCAGCCCCAGCATTTT. Translated, it gives CASSLSLTGSGQPQHF.

In DNA form, the CDR3 reads TGTGCCAGCAGCCACTGGACAGTGAACACTGAAGCTTTCTTT. Protein product: CASSHWTVNTEAFF. J is TRBJ1-1 and V is TRBV6-5; maybe TRBD1 (6 bases). This CDR3 comprises 14 residues. Trimming shortened V by 6 bases and J by 0 bases, and 11 bases separated the two germline ends. Germline values: CDR1 MNHEY, CDR2 SVGAGI.

This rearrangement joins TRBV6-1 to TRBJ2-4; D is undetermined. Trimming stripped 0 bases from V and 3 bases from J, with 9 bases between. The CDR3 runs to 15 residues. The germline V gene encodes CDR1 MNHNS and CDR2 SASEGT. The CDR3 region has the DNA TGTGCCAGCAGTGAAGCCCCACTCGGCAAAAACATTCAGTACTTC. Protein sequence: CASSEAPLGKNIQYF.

The V call is TRBV5-1, the J call TRBJ2-6; TRBD1 agrees at 9 bases. Per the germline V gene, CDR1 is SGHRS and CDR2 is YFSETQ. CDR3 length equals 20 residues. Unmatched junction bases numbered 12, after V lost 2 bases and J lost 0 bases. The DNA of the CDR3 is TGCGCCAGCAGCTTCCCTAGCAGGGACAGGGCCGACTCTGGGGCCAACGTCCTGACTTTC. Translation gives CASSFPSRDRADSGANVLTF.

This rearrangement joins TRBV19 to TRBJ2-3; D may be TRBD2 (5 bases). Trimming cost V 3 bases and J 2 bases, with 15 bases left between them. The CDR3 totals 16 residues. Germline V CDR1 and CDR2: LNHDA, SQIVND (reference sequence). CDR3 DNA: TGTGCCAGTAGTATTAGCGTGACGGATTTCACAGATACGCAGTATTTT. It is translated as CASSISVTDFTDTQYF.

This chain connects TRBV2 to TRBJ2-3; D is undetermined. V lost 1 base and J lost 4, with 6 bases in between. The germline V gene encodes CDR1 SNHLY and CDR2 FYNNEI. This CDR3 is built from 13 residues. The DNA of the CDR3 is TGTGCCAGCAGTGAAGACTTTTCAGATACGCAGTATTTT. Translation: CASSEDFSDTQYF. The full variable domain, with the rest looked up from reference TRBV2 and TRBJ2-3, is EPEVTQTPSHQVTQMGQEVILRCVPISNHLYFYWYRQILGQKVEFLVSFYNNEISEKSEIFDDQFSVERPDGSNFTLKIRSTKLEDSAMYFCASSEDFSDTQYFGPGTRLTVL.

This clone is a singleton in its sample. This chain connects TRBV7-2 to TRBJ2-7; D is unclear. There are 12 residues in the CDR3. Germline-derived CDR1 and CDR2 are SGHTA and FQGNSA. Trimming stripped 4 bases from V and 3 bases from J, with 7 bases between. CDR3 sequence (DNA): TGTGCCAGCAGCTCCCTATACTACGAGCAGTACTTC. Its protein product is CASSSLYYEQYF.

This chain links TRBV27 with TRBJ2-7; 7 bases line up with TRBD1. Germline CDR1 is MNHEY and CDR2 is SMNVEV (reference sequence). The CDR3 runs to 14 residues. The junction had 8 bases not matched to a gene; V was cut back by 8 bases and J by 1 base. The CDR3 DNA reads TGTGCCAGCCGCCTCGAGGGACAGTCCTACGAGCAGTACTTC. Encoded protein: CASRLEGQSYEQYF.

The chain uses TRBV7-3 and TRBJ2-5, with TRBD1 matching 7 bases. Trimming removed 5 bases from V and 0 bases from J; junction bases left unmatched: 6. Germline assignment: CDR1 SGHTA and CDR2 FQGTGA. The CDR3 consists of 15 residues. The CDR3 protein is CASSMTGTDQETQYF. Here the CDR3 DNA reads TGTGCCAGCAGCATGACCGGGACAGACCAAGAGACCCAGTACTTC. Based on the CDR3 plus reference TRBV7-3 and TRBJ2-5, the full variable domain is GAGVSQTPSNKVTEKGKYVELRCDPISGHTALYWYRQSLGQGPEFLIYFQGTGAADDSGLPNDRFFAVRPEGSVSTLKIQRTERGDSAVYLCASSMTGTDQETQYFGPGTRLLVL.

The CDR3 DNA follows: TGTGCCAGCCGCACTAGCGGGAGCTTCTACAATGAGCAGTTCTTC. Translated: CASRTSGSFYNEQFF. V gene TRBV6-5 combines with J gene TRBJ2-1, with 11 bases lining up with TRBD2. Per the germline V gene, CDR1 is MNHEY and CDR2 is SVGAGI. CDR3 length equals 15 residues. J was trimmed by 3 bases and V by 8 bases; bases with no gene match: 6.

The chain uses TRBV7-7 and TRBJ2-2; tentatively, D is TRBD2 (5 bases). The V gene's germline CDR1 is SSHAT and CDR2 FNYEAQ (reference sequence). The CDR3 loop spans 16 amino acids. V was trimmed by 1 base and J by 1 base, leaving 10 bases between them. In DNA form, the CDR3 reads TGTGCCAGCAGCTTAGAGGTAGCGCTGAACACCGGGGAGCTGTTTTTT. Amino acid sequence: CASSLEVALNTGELFF.

V usage is TRBV29-1 and J usage is TRBJ1-1; D is perhaps TRBD1 (5 bases). Trimming shortened V by 5 bases and J by 4 bases, and 17 bases separated the two germline ends. Germline V gene lookup returns CDR1 SQVTM and CDR2 ANQGSEA. The CDR3 has 14 amino acids. The CDR3 loop reads CSVFPHSGFTEAFF. CDR3 nucleotides: TGCAGCGTTTTCCCCCATTCAGGGTTCACTGAAGCTTTCTTT.

This clone was picked up one time. This chain connects TRBV4-1 to TRBJ2-5; D perhaps matches TRBD2 (6 bases). Germline V CDR1 and CDR2: MGHRA, YSYEKL. CDR3 length equals 17 residues. Trimming shortened V by 1 base and J by 1 base, and 16 bases separated the two germline ends. The DNA of the CDR3 is TGCGCCAGCAGCCAAGCCCCTTTAGCGGAGATCCAAGAGACCCAGTACTTC. It translates to CASSQAPLAEIQETQYF.

The CDR3 DNA reads as TGTGCCAGCAGGCTGAATACAGGAGGGGTCGGGGAGCTGTTTTTT. This encodes CASRLNTGGVGELFF. This chain joins TRBV27 and TRBJ2-2; a weak D match, TRBD2 (6 bases). V was trimmed by 6 bases and J by 7 bases, leaving 18 bases between them. CDR3 length: 15 amino acids. The germline CDR1 and CDR2 sequences are MNHEY and SMNVEV (reference sequence).

The V call is TRBV7-8, the J call TRBJ2-2, with a weak D call TRBD2 (6 bases). Germline CDR1 SGHVS, CDR2 FQNEAQ. V was trimmed by 5 bases and J by 5 bases, leaving 12 bases between them. This CDR3 has 14 residues. CDR3 sequence: CASSPGGVTGELFF. CDR3 DNA: TGTGCCAGCAGCCCCGGGGGAGTGACCGGGGAGCTGTTTTTT.

The chain carries TRBV6-5 and TRBJ2-4; TRBD1 matches at 8 bases. Per germline, CDR1 MNHEY and CDR2 SVGAGI. Trimming removed 7 bases from V and 2 bases from J; junction bases left unmatched: 7. The CDR3 loop spans 15 amino acids. CDR3 sequence reads: CASTGTGETKNIQYF. The CDR3 DNA reads TGTGCCAGCACCGGGACAGGCGAGACCAAAAACATTCAGTACTTC.

Here the CDR3 reads CASSQETTSGTPRVQYF. CDR3 DNA: TGCGCCAGCAGCCAAGAGACGACTAGCGGGACCCCGCGCGTGCAGTACTTC. The chain carries TRBV4-1 and TRBJ2-7, with TRBD2 matching 11 bases. Germline V gene lookup returns CDR1 MGHRA and CDR2 YSYEKL. J was trimmed by 9 bases and V by 0 bases; bases with no gene match: 13. The length of the CDR3 is 17 residues.